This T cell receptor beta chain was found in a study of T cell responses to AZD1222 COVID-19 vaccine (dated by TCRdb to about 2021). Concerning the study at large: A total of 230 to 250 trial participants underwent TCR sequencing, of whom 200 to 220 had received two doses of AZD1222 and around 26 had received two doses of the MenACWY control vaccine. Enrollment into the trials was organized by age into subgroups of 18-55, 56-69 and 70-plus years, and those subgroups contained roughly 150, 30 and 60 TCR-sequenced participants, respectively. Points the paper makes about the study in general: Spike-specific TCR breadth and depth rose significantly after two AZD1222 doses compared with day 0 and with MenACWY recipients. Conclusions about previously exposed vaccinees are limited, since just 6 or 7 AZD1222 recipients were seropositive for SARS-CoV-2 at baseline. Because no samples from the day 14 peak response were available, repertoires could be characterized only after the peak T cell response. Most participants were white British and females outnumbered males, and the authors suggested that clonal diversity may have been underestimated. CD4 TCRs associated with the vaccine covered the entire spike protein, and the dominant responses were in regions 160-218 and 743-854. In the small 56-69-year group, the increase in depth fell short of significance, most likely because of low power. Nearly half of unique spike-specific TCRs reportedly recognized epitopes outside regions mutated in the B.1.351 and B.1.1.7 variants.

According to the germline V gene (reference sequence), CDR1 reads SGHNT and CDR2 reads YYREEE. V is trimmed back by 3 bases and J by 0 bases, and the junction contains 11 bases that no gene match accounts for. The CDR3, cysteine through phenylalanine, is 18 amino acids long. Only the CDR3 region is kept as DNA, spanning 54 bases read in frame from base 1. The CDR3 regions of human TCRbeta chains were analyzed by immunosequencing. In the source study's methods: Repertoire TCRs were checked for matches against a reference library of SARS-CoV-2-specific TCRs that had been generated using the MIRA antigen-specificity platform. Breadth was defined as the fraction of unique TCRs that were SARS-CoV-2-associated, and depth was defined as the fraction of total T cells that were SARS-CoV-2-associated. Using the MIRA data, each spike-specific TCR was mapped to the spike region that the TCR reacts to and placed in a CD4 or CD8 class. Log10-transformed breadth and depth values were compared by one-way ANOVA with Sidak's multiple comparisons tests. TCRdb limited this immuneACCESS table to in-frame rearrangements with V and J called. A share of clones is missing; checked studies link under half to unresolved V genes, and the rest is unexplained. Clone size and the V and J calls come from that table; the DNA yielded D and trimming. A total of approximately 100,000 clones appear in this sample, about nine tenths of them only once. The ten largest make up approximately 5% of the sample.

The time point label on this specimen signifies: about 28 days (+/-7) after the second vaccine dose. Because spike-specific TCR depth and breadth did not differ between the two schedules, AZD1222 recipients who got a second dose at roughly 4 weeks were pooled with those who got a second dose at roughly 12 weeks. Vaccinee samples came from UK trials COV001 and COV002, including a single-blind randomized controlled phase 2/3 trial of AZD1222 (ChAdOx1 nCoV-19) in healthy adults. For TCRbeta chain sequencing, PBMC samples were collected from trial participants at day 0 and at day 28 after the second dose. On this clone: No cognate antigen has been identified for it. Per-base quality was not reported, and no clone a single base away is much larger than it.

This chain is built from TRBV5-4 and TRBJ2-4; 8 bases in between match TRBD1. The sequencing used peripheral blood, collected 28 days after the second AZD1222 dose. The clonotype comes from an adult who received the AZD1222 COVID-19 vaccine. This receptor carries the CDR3 CASSSLGQGAGAKNIQYF. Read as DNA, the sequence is TGTGCCAGCAGCTCCTTAGGGCAGGGGGCTGGAGCCAAAAACATTCAGTACTTC. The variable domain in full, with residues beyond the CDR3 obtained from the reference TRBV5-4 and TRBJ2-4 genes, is ETGVTQSPTHLIKTRGQQVTLRCSSQSGHNTVSWYQQALGQGPQFIFQYYREEENGRGNFPPRFSGLQFPNYSSELNVNALELDDSALYLCASSSLGQGAGAKNIQYFGAGTRLSVL.